This section outlines one T cell receptor (beta chain) sequence together with its context. Its specificity is not known. The source of the sample is a study of OX40 agonist ivuxolimab in advanced cancers. Study conclusions and caveats: With doses of 0.1 to 3.0 mg/kg, CD4+ and CD8+ blood T cells had undergone clonal expansion by week 6. Antigen specificity remained undetermined for the expanded peripheral T cells. Clonal expansion among partial responders at 0.1-3.0 mg/kg ranked near the lowest.

The CDR3 covers 15 residues. CDR1 MNHNS and CDR2 SASEGT come from the germline V gene. With V trimmed by 0 bases and J by 5 bases, 4 bases remained unmatched. Patients with autoimmune history or systemic immunosuppression were excluded. TCRdb's copy holds only in-frame clones and misses some; the assay was immunoSEQ multiplex PCR. The sample holds about 15,000 clones; approximately 80% are singletons and the top ten take about 35%. This TCR came from an adult with an advanced solid tumor such as melanoma, head and neck, liver or kidney cancer. This chain connects TRBV6-1 to TRBJ2-7; TRBD1 matches at 10 bases. Sequencing was performed on CD4+ or CD8+ T cells sorted from blood, taken in a trial of the OX40 agonist ivuxolimab. CDR3 amino acids: CASSEATGGSHEQYF. CDR3 nucleotide sequence: TGTGCCAGCAGTGAAGCGACAGGGGGCAGCCACGAGCAGTACTTC.